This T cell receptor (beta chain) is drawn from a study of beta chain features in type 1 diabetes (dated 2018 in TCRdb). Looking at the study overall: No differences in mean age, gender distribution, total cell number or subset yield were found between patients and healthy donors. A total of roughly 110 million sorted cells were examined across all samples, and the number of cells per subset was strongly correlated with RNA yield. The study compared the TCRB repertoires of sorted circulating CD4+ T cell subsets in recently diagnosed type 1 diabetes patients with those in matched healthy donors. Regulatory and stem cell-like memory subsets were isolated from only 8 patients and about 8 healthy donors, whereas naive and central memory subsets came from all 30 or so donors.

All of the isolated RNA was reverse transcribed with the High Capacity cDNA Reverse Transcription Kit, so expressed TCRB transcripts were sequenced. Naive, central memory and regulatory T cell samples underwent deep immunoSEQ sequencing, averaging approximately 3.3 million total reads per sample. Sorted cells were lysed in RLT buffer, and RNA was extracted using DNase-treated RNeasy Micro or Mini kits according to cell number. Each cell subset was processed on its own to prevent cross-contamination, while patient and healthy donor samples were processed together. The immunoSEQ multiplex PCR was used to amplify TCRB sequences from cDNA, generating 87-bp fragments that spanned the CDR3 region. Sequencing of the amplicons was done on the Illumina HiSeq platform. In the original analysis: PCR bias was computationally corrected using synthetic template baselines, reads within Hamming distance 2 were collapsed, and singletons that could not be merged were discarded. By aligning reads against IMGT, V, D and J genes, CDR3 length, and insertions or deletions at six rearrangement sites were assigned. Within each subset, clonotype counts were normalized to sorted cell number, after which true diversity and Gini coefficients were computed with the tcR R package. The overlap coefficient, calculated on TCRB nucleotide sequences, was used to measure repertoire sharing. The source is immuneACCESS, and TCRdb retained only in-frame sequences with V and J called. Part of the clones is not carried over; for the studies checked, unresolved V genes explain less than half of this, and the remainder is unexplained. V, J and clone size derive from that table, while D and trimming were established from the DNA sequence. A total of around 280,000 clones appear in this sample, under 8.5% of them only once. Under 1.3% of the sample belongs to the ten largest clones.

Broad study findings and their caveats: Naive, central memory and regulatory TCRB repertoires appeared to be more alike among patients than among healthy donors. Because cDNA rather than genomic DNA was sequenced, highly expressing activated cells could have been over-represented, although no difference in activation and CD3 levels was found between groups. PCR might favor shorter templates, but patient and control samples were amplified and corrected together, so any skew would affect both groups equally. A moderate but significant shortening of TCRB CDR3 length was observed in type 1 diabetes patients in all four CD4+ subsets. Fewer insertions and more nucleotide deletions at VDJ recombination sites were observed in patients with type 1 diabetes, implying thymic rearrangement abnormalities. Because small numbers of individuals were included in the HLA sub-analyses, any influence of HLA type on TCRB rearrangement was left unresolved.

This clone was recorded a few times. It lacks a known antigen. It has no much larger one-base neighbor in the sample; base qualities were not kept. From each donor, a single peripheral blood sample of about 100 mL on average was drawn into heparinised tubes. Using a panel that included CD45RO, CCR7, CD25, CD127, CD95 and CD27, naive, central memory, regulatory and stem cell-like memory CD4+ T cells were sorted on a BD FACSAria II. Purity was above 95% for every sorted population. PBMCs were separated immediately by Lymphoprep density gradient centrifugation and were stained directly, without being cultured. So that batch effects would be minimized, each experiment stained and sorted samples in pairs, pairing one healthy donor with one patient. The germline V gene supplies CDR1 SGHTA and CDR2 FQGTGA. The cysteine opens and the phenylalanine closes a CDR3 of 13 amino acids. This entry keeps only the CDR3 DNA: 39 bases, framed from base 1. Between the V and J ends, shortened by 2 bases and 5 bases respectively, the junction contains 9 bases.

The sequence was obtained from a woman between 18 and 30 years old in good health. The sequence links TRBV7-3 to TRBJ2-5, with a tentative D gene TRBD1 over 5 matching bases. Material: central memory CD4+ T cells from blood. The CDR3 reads CASSLHPGETQYF. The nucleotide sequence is TGTGCCAGCAGCTTACATCCAGGGGAGACCCAGTACTTC. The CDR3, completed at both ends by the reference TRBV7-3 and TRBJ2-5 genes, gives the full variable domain GAGVSQTPSNKVTEKGKYVELRCDPISGHTALYWYRQSLGQGPEFLIYFQGTGAADDSGLPNDRFFAVRPEGSVSTLKIQRTERGDSAVYLCASSLHPGETQYFGPGTRLLVL.